What follows are 32 T cell receptor beta chains derived from one specimen sequenced in a study of CD8+ T cells in alopecia areata (dated by TCRdb to the late 2010s). In light of the paper, this sample's treatment or condition label describes: oral pan-JAK inhibitor, 5-10 mg twice daily. The method was the immunoSEQ multiplex PCR assay. To provide template for TCR sequencing, every sample had RNA extracted and reverse transcribed into cDNA. This is the immuneACCESS table as TCRdb keeps it, with only in-frame sequences that have V and J called. A part of the clones is gone; compared with another copy, unresolved V genes explain less than half, and the rest is unexplained. The sample table lists 150,000 to 200,000 clones, 40% to 55% of them with a count of one. The ten most abundant clones make up 10% of the sample. The sequencing used CD8+ T cells sorted from blood, collected around week 53, from a patient treated with tofacitinib. These receptors originate from a human donor with alopecia areata.

On this clone itself: Different DNA sequences within this sample yield the same CDR3. V gene TRBV2 combines with J gene TRBJ1-2; D might be TRBD1 (5 bases). With 6 bases removed from V and 1 base from J, the gap between germline ends came to 9 bases. This CDR3 spans 13 amino acids. Germline V gene lookup returns CDR1 SNHLY and CDR2 FYNNEI. The CDR3 sequence is CASSGTVNYGYTF. The DNA of the CDR3 is TGTGCCAGCAGCGGGACGGTTAACTATGGCTACACCTTC.

The chain combines TRBV20-1 with TRBJ1-2; maybe TRBD1 (6 bases). The length of the CDR3 is 11 residues. Germline V gene lookup returns CDR1 DFQATT and CDR2 SNEGSKA (reference sequence). Trimming took 8 bases from V and 7 from J, leaving 14 bases between them. CDR3 sequence reads: CSTGIWIGYTF. The CDR3, as DNA: TGCAGTACAGGGATATGGATTGGCTACACCTTC.

This clone showed up just a few times. The DNA of the CDR3 is TGTGCCATCCAGGGTTGGGGCACTGAAGCTTTCTTT. It codes for CAIQGWGTEAFF. The V call is TRBV2, the J call TRBJ1-1; D is possibly TRBD1 (5 bases). Between the trimmed V and J ends, which lost 10 bases and 4 bases, there was a span of 13 bases. The CDR3 length is 12 residues. The germline V gene has CDR1 SNHLY and CDR2 FYNNEI.

This clone was found a few times. The rearrangement joins TRBV6-6 to TRBJ2-3, with D perhaps TRBD1 (5 bases). The germline V gene encodes CDR1 MNHNY and CDR2 SVGAGI (reference sequence). V was clipped by 1 base and J by 3 bases, with 11 bases between them. There are 15 residues in the CDR3. DNA of the CDR3: TGTGCCAGCAGTTACTTAGGGGATGGGACAGATACGCAGTATTTT. It specifies CASSYLGDGTDTQYF.

The J gene is TRBJ2-5, the V gene TRBV5-1; D is undetermined. V lost 2 bases to trimming and J lost 3 bases, with 8 bases between them. The CDR3 has 13 amino acids. CDR1 SGHRS and CDR2 YFSETQ come from the germline V gene. CDR3 in DNA: TGCGCCAGCAGCTTCCCAGCAGAAGAGACCCAGTACTTC. It yields the protein CASSFPAEETQYF.

DNA of the CDR3: TGTGCCAGCAGTCTAATGGGGGAGGGGGCATCGGAAGGCTACACCTTC. Protein product: CASSLMGEGASEGYTF. The chain uses TRBV6-6 and TRBJ1-2, with 7 nucleotides matching TRBD1. The germline CDR1 and CDR2 sequences are MNHNY and SVGAGI (reference sequence). The CDR3 totals 16 residues. V lost 5 bases to trimming and J lost 8 bases; unmatched junction nucleotides: 17.

The rearrangement uses TRBV2 and TRBJ2-7; maybe TRBD1 (7 bases). CDR3 length: 15 residues. V dropped 0 bases and J dropped 5 bases, with 14 bases sitting between them. CDR1 is SNHLY and CDR2 is FYNNEI in the germline V gene. CDR3 bases: TGTGCCAGCAGTGAAGCGGGGGGACAGTTGCACGAGCAGTACTTC. It is translated as CASSEAGGQLHEQYF.

This clone came up a few times. The chain couples TRBV6-5 to TRBJ2-7, with 7 bases identical to TRBD2. The germline CDR1 and CDR2 sequences are MNHEY and SVGAGI. V gave up 8 bases and J gave up 1 base; unmatched junction bases: 11. The CDR3 spans 15 residues. The CDR3 nucleotides are TGTGCCAGCCACCCACACGGGGGGATTTCCTACGAGCAGTACTTC. Protein: CASHPHGGISYEQYF.

J is TRBJ2-7 and V is TRBV19; 7 nucleotides line up with TRBD1. The V segment lost 5 bases and the J segment 0 bases; nucleotides outside the gene matches: 13. The CDR3 length is 17 residues. Germline V gene data show CDR1 as LNHDA and CDR2 as SQIVND (reference sequence). CDR3 protein: CASSLYHSDRISYEQYF. CDR3 DNA: TGTGCCAGTAGTCTATACCACTCGGACAGGATCTCCTACGAGCAGTACTTC.

The chain combines TRBV5-1 with TRBJ2-7; D ambiguous. Germline CDR1 and CDR2: SGHRS and YFSETQ. The V end lost 0 bases, the J end lost 7 bases, and 11 bases lay between the germline ends. The CDR3 is 13 amino acids. The CDR3 here is CASSLGAHREQYF. For the CDR3, the DNA is TGCGCCAGCAGCTTGGGGGCACACCGGGAGCAGTACTTC. The whole variable domain, filled in from reference TRBV5-1 and TRBJ2-7, reads KAGVTQTPRYLIKTRGQQVTLSCSPISGHRSVSWYQQTPGQGLQFLFEYFSETQRNKGNFPGRFSGRQFSNSRSEMNVSTLELGDSALYLCASSLGAHREQYFGPGTRLTVT.

This chain links TRBV5-1 with TRBJ1-6; 8 nucleotides line up with TRBD1. The germline V gene has CDR1 SGHRS and CDR2 YFSETQ. V shed 3 bases and J 16 bases; nucleotides not matched to a gene: 9. The CDR3 consists of 13 residues. Written as DNA, the CDR3 is TGCGCCAGCAGCTCGGGACAGGTAAAGGATCTCCACTTT. It is translated as CASSSGQVKDLHF.

Worth noting for this clone: Other DNA sequences of this sample code for an identical CDR3. The chain joins TRBV5-1 to TRBJ2-7; unclear D gene. The V and J ends lost 2 bases and 3 bases respectively, with 9 bases between them. Per germline, CDR1 SGHRS and CDR2 YFSETQ. The CDR3 runs to 13 residues. The DNA for the CDR3 is TGCGCCAGCAGCTTCGTATCTGGCTACGAGCAGTACTTC. Protein: CASSFVSGYEQYF.

The rearrangement uses TRBV29-1 and TRBJ1-3, with unresolved D. V dropped 4 bases and J dropped 4 bases, with 14 bases sitting between them. The germline gives CDR1 SQVTM, CDR2 ANQGSEA. The CDR3 is 14 residues long. This chain's CDR3 is CSVAPLGLGNTIYF. DNA for the CDR3: TGCAGCGTTGCCCCACTAGGGTTAGGAAACACCATATATTTT.

V and J are TRBV6-5 and TRBJ1-6; D is undetermined. The germline V gene encodes CDR1 MNHEY and CDR2 SVGAGI. The CDR3 runs to 14 residues. The V end lost 0 bases, the J end lost 7 bases, and 7 bases lay between the germline ends. The CDR3: CASSYSGRNSPLHF. For the CDR3, the DNA is TGTGCCAGCAGTTACTCGGGCAGGAATTCACCCCTCCACTTT.

This chain links TRBV4-3 with TRBJ1-4, with D unclear. This CDR3 comprises 15 residues. The germline gives CDR1 LGHNA, CDR2 YSLEER. Trimming shortened V by 0 bases and J by 1 base, and 6 bases separated the two germline ends. The CDR3 spells CASSQESETNEKLFF. CDR3 coding DNA: TGCGCCAGCAGCCAAGAAAGCGAAACTAATGAAAAACTGTTTTTT.

This clone has only a few counts. The chain uses TRBV2 and TRBJ2-7, with TRBD2 matching over 9 bases. With 3 bases clipped from V and 5 bases from J, the junction kept 8 bases outside the gene matches. The V gene's germline CDR1 is SNHLY and CDR2 FYNNEI. This CDR3 has 15 amino acids. CDR3 bases: TGTGCCAGCAGTGATTTAGCGGGGGTTGGGGACGAGCAGTACTTC. Translation: CASSDLAGVGDEQYF.

This clone has only a few counts. The chain employs TRBV27 and TRBJ2-4, with a tentative D call TRBD1 (6 bases). The germline V and J ends were trimmed by 7 bases and 5 bases, with 15 bases remaining between them. There are 14 residues in the CDR3. The germline V gene encodes CDR1 MNHEY and CDR2 SMNVEV (reference sequence). The CDR3 sequence: CASTSRGVENIQYF. As DNA, the CDR3 is TGTGCCAGCACATCCAGGGGAGTGGAAAACATTCAGTACTTC.

The chain carries TRBV27 and TRBJ1-1; a possible D gene is TRBD1 (5 bases). Trimming took off 1 base at V and 5 bases at J, with 11 bases between the two ends. The germline gives CDR1 MNHEY, CDR2 SMNVEV (reference sequence). The CDR3 contains 14 residues. CDR3 nucleotide sequence: TGTGCCAGCAGTTTATTAGGGGTTGGGACTGAAGCTTTCTTT. Protein: CASSLLGVGTEAFF.

The gene calls are TRBV11-2 and TRBJ1-1; D is ambiguous. The CDR3 covers 15 residues. Per germline, CDR1 SGHAT and CDR2 FQNNGV. The V end was cut by 1 base, the J end by 1 base, with 10 bases between. The CDR3 reads CASSLVAGGNTEAFF. The CDR3 DNA sequence: TGTGCCAGCAGCTTAGTTGCGGGTGGGAACACTGAAGCTTTCTTT. Looking up the rest from reference TRBV11-2 and TRBJ1-1 gives the full variable domain: EAGVAQSPRYKIIEKRQSVAFWCNPISGHATLYWYQQILGQGPKLLIQFQNNGVVDDSQLPKDRFSAERLKGVDSTLKIQPAKLEDSAVYLCASSLVAGGNTEAFFGQGTRLTVV.

The V and J genes are TRBV2 and TRBJ1-1; D remains ambiguous. Germline V CDR1 and CDR2: SNHLY, FYNNEI. The CDR3 extends over 10 amino acids. The V gene lost 4 bases and the J gene lost 8 bases, with 5 bases spanning the gap. CDR3 nucleotides: TGTGCCAGCAGTGGTATCGAAGCTTTCTTT. It specifies CASSGIEAFF.

The rearrangement links TRBV27 to TRBJ1-5; possible D gene TRBD1, 6 bases. Germline V gene data show CDR1 as MNHEY and CDR2 as SMNVEV (reference sequence). The length of the CDR3 is 14 residues. Trimming took 5 bases from V and 6 from J, leaving 14 bases between them. The CDR3 nucleotides read TGTGCCAGCAGTCTCCGACAGGCTGCTCAGCCCCAGCATTTT. Its translation is CASSLRQAAQPQHF.

This clone was observed a few times. J is TRBJ2-1 and V is TRBV5-1, with TRBD2 as a possible D gene (6 bases). CDR1 is SGHRS, CDR2 YFSETQ, per germline. Trimming removed 2 bases at V and 5 bases at J, with 11 bases between. This CDR3 is built from 14 residues. The DNA for the CDR3 is TGCGCCAGCAGCTTCGGGAGCCCCCACAATGAGCAGTTCTTC. Protein sequence: CASSFGSPHNEQFF.

The V and J genes are TRBV7-2 and TRBJ2-3, with 12 bases matching TRBD2. The germline V gene has CDR1 SGHTA and CDR2 FQGNSA. The CDR3 is 15 residues long. V lost 2 bases and J lost 4; bases outside the gene matches: 1. CDR3 DNA: TGTGCCAGCAGCTTACTAGCGGGGGGGCCAGATACGCAGTATTTT. Translation: CASSLLAGGPDTQYF.

The chain carries TRBV5-1 and TRBJ2-7; 8 positions match TRBD1. Germline trimming cut 3 bases from V and 4 bases from J; bases unmatched to any gene: 6. Germline values: CDR1 SGHRS, CDR2 YFSETQ. CDR3 length equals 14 residues. Here the CDR3 DNA reads TGCGCCAGCAGCTCGACAGGGGACCTTTACGAGCAGTACTTC. Translation: CASSSTGDLYEQYF.

V gene TRBV5-6 combines with J gene TRBJ1-5; no clear D gene. The germline V and J ends were trimmed by 4 bases and 1 base, with 18 bases remaining between them. The germline V gene encodes CDR1 SGHDT and CDR2 YYEEEE. This CDR3 has 17 amino acids. The CDR3 sequence: CASSRAEAEGSNQPQHF. The CDR3 DNA reads as TGTGCCAGCAGCCGTGCTGAGGCAGAAGGCAGCAATCAGCCCCAGCATTTT.

This clone was counted a few times. The chain joins TRBV14 to TRBJ2-7; D may be TRBD2 (6 bases). Looked up from germline, CDR1 is SGHDN and CDR2 is FVKESK. Trimming cost V 0 bases and J 13 bases, with 16 bases left between them. The CDR3 length is 13 residues. The DNA of the CDR3 is TGTGCCAGCAGCCAAGATCTGGCGGGATTAGCATACTTC. It encodes CASSQDLAGLAYF.

V usage is TRBV19 and J usage is TRBJ2-2; D unclear. The CDR3 contains 13 residues. Trimming shortened V by 8 bases and J by 2 bases, and 9 bases separated the two germline ends. CDR1 and CDR2 (germline): LNHDA, SQIVND (reference sequence). The CDR3 DNA sequence: TGTGCCAGTGTTGAAGTAAACACCGGGGAGCTGTTTTTT. Its protein product is CASVEVNTGELFF.

This clone was observed a handful of times. CDR3 coding DNA: TGCAGCGTTGGTAGCGGGGGGGAGACCCAGTACTTC. This gives the protein CSVGSGGETQYF. V usage is TRBV29-1 and J usage is TRBJ2-5, with 10 bases lining up with TRBD2. The CDR3 consists of 12 residues. Germline V gene data show CDR1 as SQVTM and CDR2 as ANQGSEA. Trimming removed 4 bases from V and 5 bases from J; junction bases left unmatched: 1.

This clone came up a few times. The chain employs TRBV5-6 and TRBJ2-1; no clear D. CDR1 is SGHDT, CDR2 YYEEEE, per germline. CDR3 size: 11 residues. The V end was cut by 2 bases, the J end by 7 bases, with 4 bases between. For the CDR3, the DNA is TGTGCCAGCAGCTTCGGGAATGAGCAGTTCTTC. As protein: CASSFGNEQFF.

The chain recombines TRBV27 with TRBJ2-1; tentatively, D is TRBD1 or TRBD2 (6 bases each). V was trimmed by 2 bases and J by 9 bases, leaving 17 bases between them. This CDR3 spans 15 amino acids. The V gene's germline CDR1 is MNHEY and CDR2 SMNVEV (reference sequence). This chain's CDR3 is CASSLMGGVFSEQFF. DNA for the CDR3: TGTGCCAGCAGTTTAATGGGGGGCGTCTTCAGTGAGCAGTTCTTC.

The chain has TRBV9 and TRBJ2-3, with D unclear. There are 16 residues in the CDR3. CDR1 and CDR2 (germline): SGDLS, YYNGEE. V was clipped by 1 base and J by 0 bases, with 12 bases between them. The CDR3 protein is CASSVSTASSTDTQYF. CDR3 bases: TGTGCCAGCAGCGTATCGACCGCTTCTAGCACAGATACGCAGTATTTT.

This clone was found a few times. The chain has TRBV29-1 and TRBJ2-1; no clear D. Germline V lookup: CDR1 SQVTM, CDR2 ANQGSEA. This CDR3 region has 14 residues. Trimming removed 4 bases from V and 0 bases from J, with 10 bases in between. The CDR3 coding sequence is TGCAGCGTTGGCGGTTCTTACTCCTACAATGAGCAGTTCTTC. As protein: CSVGGSYSYNEQFF.